Here is one T cell receptor beta chain with its context. This clone was recorded once. It lacks a known antigen. No per-base quality is available; no much larger clone lies one base away. This record belongs to a study of blood T cell repertoires in COVID-19 (dated by TCRdb to the early 2020s). Turning to the overall study: Collaborator samples came from the United States, Italy and Spain and covered acute and convalescent phases of COVID-19. The material from the prospective study consisted of cDNA or gDNA derived from T cells, B-cell-depleted T cells, or PBMCs. The dataset comprised deeply sampled blood TCRbeta repertoires from subjects exposed to, actively infected with, or recovered from COVID-19. The repertoires were released in a freely available public database intended as a resource for research on the immune response to SARS-CoV-2. Samples came from the ongoing ImmuneRACE study (first 160 participants) plus 1,254 subjects from 6 global collaborators. The sample metadata nearly always contained a de-identified subject ID, COVID-19 status, age in years and sex. Where available, HLA class I and class II types were taken from metadata supplied by the sample provider and were not determined by assay-based typing.

TCRbeta CDR3 regions were amplified from genomic DNA by means of the immunoSEQ Assay, a bias-controlled multiplex PCR. The authors' analysis ran thus. The number of nucleated cells in each sample was estimated from the amplification of reference gene primers within the assay. Sequence reads were collapsed and filtered to measure the absolute abundance of every unique TCRbeta CDR3 rearrangement. For each sample, productive Simpson clonality was calculated by taking the square root of Simpson's diversity index across productive rearrangements. TCRdb retrieved this table from immuneACCESS and kept in-frame rearrangements only. Not all clones are present; in checked studies, unresolved V genes account for under half, and no reason is known for the remainder. That table supplies the V and J calls and clone size; D and trimming were determined from the DNA. The sample records 100,000 to 150,000 clones, around 85% of which are singletons. About a sixth of the sample lies in the top ten.

The full study reports these points: Clinical and demographic metadata were provided uncurated, with the amount varying by source and participant.

CDR1 and CDR2 (SGHKS, YYEKEE) derive from the germline V gene (reference sequence). Reading from cysteine to phenylalanine, the CDR3 counts 13 amino acids. CDR3 DNA only is kept here, 39 bases in frame from base 1. V loses 4 bases at its end and J loses 4 bases; junction bases beyond the gene matches: 3. In Seattle, one collaborating source enrolled patients while the infection was active and tracked those patients longitudinally over the course of disease. Each collaborating institution followed its own protocols to collect whole blood in K2EDTA tubes. For TCRbeta analysis, collaborators shipped samples as frozen whole blood, isolated PBMCs, or DNA extracted from either of those sample types.

The chain links TRBV5-5 with TRBJ2-5; 8 central nucleotides agree with TRBD2. This TCR derives from a man younger than 40 with COVID-19, enrolled during active disease. What was sequenced was peripheral blood. The CDR3 protein: CASSPGLVETQYF. The DNA is as follows: TGTGCCAGCAGCCCGGGACTAGTAGAGACCCAGTACTTC.